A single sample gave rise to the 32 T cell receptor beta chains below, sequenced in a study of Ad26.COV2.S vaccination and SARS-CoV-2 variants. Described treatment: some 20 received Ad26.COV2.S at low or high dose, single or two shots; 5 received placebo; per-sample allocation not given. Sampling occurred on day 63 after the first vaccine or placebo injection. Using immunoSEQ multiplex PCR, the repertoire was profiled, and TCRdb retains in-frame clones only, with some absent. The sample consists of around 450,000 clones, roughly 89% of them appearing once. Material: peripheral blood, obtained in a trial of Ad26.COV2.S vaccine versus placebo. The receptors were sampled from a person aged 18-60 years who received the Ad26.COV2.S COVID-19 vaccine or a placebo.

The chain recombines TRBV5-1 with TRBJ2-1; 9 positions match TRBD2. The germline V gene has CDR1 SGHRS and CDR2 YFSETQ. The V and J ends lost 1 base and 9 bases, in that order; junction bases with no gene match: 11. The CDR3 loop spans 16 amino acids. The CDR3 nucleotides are TGCGCCAGCAGCTTGTTCGCTGGCGGGGGGGTTTCTGAGCAGTTCTTC. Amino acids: CASSLFAGGGVSEQFF.

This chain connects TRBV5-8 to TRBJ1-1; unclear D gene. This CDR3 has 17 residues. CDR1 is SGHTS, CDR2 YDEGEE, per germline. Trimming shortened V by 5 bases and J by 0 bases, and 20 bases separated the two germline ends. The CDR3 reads CASSFRGPLTMNTEAFF. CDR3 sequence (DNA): TGTGCCAGCAGTTTCCGGGGTCCTCTTACTATGAACACTGAAGCTTTCTTT.

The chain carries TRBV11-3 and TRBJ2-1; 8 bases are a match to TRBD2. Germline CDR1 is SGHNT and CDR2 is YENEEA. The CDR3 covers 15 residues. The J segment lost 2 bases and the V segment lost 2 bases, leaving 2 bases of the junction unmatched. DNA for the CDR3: TGTGCCAGCAGCTTAACTAGCGGAGCCTACAATGAGCAGTTCTTC. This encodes CASSLTSGAYNEQFF.

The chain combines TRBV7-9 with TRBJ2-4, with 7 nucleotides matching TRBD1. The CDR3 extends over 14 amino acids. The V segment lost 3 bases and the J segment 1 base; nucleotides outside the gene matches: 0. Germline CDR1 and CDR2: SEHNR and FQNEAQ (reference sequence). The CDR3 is CASSLGQAKNIQYF. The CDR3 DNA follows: TGTGCCAGCAGCTTGGGACAGGCCAAAAACATTCAGTACTTC.

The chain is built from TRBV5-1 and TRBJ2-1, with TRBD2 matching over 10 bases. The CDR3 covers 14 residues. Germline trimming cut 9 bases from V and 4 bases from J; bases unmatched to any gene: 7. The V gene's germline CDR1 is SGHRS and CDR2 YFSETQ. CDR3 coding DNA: TGCGCCACCCGAGGGACTAGCGAGTACAATGAGCAGTTCTTC. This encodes CATRGTSEYNEQFF. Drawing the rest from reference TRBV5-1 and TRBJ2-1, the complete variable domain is KAGVTQTPRYLIKTRGQQVTLSCSPISGHRSVSWYQQTPGQGLQFLFEYFSETQRNKGNFPGRFSGRQFSNSRSEMNVSTLELGDSALYLCATRGTSEYNEQFFGPGTRLTVL.

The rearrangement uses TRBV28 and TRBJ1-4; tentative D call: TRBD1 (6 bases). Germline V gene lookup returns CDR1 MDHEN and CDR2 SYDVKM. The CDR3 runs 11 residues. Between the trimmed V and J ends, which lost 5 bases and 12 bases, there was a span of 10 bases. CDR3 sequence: CASSVGQQLFF. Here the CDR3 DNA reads TGTGCCAGCAGTGTGGGACAACAACTGTTTTTT. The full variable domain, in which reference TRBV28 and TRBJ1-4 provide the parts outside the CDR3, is DVKVTQSSRYLVKRTGEKVFLECVQDMDHENMFWYRQDPGLGLRLIYFSYDVKMKEKGDIPEGYSVSREKKERFSLILESASTNQTSMYLCASSVGQQLFFGSGTQLSVL.

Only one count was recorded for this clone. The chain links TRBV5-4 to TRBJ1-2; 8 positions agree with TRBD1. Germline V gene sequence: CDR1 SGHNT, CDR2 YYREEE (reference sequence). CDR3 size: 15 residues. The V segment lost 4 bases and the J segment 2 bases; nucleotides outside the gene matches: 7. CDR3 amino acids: CASSHWTGSNYGYTF. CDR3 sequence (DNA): TGTGCCAGCAGCCATTGGACAGGGTCCAACTATGGCTACACCTTC. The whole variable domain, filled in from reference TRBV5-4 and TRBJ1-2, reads ETGVTQSPTHLIKTRGQQVTLRCSSQSGHNTVSWYQQALGQGPQFIFQYYREEENGRGNFPPRFSGLQFPNYSSELNVNALELDDSALYLCASSHWTGSNYGYTFGSGTRLTVV.

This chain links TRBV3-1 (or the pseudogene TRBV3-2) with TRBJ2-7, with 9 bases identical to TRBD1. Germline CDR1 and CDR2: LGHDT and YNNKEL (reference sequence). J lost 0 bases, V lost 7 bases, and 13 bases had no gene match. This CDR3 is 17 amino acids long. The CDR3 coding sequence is TGTGCCAGCAAACCCCGGGACAGGGTCTACCTCTCCTACGAGCAGTACGTC. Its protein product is CASKPRDRVYLSYEQYV.

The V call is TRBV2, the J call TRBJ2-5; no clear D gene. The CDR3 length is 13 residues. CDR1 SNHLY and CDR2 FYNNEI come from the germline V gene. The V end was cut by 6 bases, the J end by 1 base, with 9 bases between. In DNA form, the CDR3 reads TGTGCCAGCAGGCCTTTGGGCCAAGAGACCCAGTACTTC. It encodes CASRPLGQETQYF.

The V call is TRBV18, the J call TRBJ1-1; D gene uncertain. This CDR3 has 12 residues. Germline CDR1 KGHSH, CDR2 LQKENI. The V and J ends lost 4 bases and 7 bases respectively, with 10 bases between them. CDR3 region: CASSLRESEAFF. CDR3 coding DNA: TGTGCCAGCTCACTACGGGAAAGTGAAGCTTTCTTT.

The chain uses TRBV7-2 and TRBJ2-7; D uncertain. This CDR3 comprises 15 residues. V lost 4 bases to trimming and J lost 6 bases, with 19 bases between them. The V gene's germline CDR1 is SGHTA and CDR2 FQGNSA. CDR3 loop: CASSSYPRGPLEQYV. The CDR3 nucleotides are TGTGCCAGCAGCTCCTACCCTCGCGGCCCCCTCGAGCAGTACGTC.

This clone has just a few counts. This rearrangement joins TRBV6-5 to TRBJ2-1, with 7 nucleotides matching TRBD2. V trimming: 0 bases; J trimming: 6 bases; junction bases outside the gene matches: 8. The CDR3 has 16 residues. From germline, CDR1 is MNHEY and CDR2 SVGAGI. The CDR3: CASSYSTSSRINEQFF. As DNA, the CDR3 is TGTGCCAGCAGTTACTCGACTAGCTCGAGGATCAATGAGCAGTTCTTC.

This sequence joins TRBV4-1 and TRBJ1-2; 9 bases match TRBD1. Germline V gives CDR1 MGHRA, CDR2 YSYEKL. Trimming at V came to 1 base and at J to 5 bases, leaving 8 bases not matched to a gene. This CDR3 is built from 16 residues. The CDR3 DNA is TGCGCCAGCAGCCAAGGTCCAACAGGGGGCTTGTATGGCTACACCTTC. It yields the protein CASSQGPTGGLYGYTF.

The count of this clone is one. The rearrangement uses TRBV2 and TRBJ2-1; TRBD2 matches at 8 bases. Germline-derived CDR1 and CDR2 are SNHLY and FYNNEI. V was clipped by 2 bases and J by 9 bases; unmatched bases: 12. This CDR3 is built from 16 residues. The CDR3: CASSELRRLAGSEQFF. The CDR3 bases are TGTGCCAGCAGTGAATTGAGGCGTCTAGCGGGCAGTGAGCAGTTCTTC.

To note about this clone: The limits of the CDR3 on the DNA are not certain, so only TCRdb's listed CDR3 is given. CDR3 protein: CASILGEGLLEQYV. The gene calls are TRBV2 and TRBJ2-7; the table's D gene call, TRBD2, was not cross checked with the DNA. A total of 14 residues make up the CDR3, ends included. Germline loops: CDR1 SNHLY, CDR2 FYNNEI.

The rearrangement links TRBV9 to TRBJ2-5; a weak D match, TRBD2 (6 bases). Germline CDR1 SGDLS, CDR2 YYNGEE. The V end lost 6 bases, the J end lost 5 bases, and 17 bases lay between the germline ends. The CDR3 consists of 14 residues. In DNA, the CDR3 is TGTGCCAGCACCAAAGCGGCGGGAAGTGAGACCCAGTACTTC. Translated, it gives CASTKAAGSETQYF.

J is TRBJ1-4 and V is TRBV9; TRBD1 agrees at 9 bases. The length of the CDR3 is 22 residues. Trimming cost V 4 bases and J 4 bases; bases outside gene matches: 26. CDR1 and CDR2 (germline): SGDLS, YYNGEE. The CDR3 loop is CASSTSSDARDRVPTFNEKLFF. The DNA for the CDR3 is TGTGCCAGCAGCACCAGCAGCGACGCCCGGGACAGGGTTCCGACCTTTAATGAAAAACTGTTTTTT.

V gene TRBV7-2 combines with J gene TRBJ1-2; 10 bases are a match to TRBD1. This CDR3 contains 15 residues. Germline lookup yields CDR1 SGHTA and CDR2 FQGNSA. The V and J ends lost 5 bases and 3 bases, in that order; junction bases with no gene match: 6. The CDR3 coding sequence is TGTGCCAGCAGCCCTGCGGGACAGGGGTACTATGGCTACACCTTC. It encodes CASSPAGQGYYGYTF.

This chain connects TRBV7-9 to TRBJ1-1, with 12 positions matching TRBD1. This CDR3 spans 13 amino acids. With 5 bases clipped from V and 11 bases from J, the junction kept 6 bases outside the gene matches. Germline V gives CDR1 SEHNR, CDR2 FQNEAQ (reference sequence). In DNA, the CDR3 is TGTGCCAGCAGCCCCGGGACAGGGGGCATGGCTTTCTTT. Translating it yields CASSPGTGGMAFF.

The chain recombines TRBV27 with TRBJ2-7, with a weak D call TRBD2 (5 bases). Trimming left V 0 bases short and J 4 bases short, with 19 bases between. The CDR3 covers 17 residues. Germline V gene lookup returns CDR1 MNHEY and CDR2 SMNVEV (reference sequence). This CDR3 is CASSLSIGSARYYEQYF. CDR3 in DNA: TGTGCCAGCAGTTTATCCATAGGGAGTGCGAGATATTACGAGCAGTACTTC.

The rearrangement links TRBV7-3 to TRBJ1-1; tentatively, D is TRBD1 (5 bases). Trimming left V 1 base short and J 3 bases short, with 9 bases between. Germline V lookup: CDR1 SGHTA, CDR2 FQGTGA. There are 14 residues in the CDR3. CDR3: CASSLSSGYTEAFF. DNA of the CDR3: TGTGCCAGCAGCTTAAGTTCAGGGTACACTGAAGCTTTCTTT.

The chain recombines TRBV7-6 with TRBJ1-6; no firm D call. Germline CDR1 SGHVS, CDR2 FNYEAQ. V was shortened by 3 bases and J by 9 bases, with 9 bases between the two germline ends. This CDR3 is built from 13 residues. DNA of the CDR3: TGTGCCAGCAGCTTGGGTAACATTTCACCCCTCCACTTT. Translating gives CASSLGNISPLHF.

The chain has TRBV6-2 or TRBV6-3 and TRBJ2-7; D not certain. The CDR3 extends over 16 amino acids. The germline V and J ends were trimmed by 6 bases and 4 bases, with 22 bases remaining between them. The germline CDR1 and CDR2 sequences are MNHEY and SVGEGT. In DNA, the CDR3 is TGTGCCAGCAGCCTCCCCGATAGACTCGGTTGGTACGAGCAGTACGTC. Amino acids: CASSLPDRLGWYEQYV.

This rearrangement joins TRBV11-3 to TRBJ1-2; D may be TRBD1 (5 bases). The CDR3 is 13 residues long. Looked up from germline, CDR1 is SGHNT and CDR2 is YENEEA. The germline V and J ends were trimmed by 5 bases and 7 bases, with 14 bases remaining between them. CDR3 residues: CASSLGGGSGYTF. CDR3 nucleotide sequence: TGTGCCAGCAGCCTGGGGGGAGGTTCTGGCTACACCTTC. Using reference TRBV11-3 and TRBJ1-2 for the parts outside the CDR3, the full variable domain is EAGVVQSPRYKIIEKKQPVAFWCNPISGHNTLYWYLQNLGQGPELLIRYENEEAVDDSQLPKDRFSAERLKGVDSTLKIQPAELGDSAVYLCASSLGGGSGYTFGSGTRLTVV.

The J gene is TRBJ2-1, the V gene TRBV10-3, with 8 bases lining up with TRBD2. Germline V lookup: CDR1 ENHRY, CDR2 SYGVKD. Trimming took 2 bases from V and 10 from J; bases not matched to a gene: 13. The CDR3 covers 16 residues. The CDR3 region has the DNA TGTGCCATCAGTGAGGTTGACAGCGGGAGTTTGTGGGAGCAGTTCTTC. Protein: CAISEVDSGSLWEQFF.

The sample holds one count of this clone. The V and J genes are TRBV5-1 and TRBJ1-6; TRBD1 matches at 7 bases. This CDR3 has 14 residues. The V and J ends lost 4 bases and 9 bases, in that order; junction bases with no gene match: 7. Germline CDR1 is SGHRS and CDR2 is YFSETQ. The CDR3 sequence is CASSPDRVLSPLHF. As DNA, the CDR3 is TGCGCCAGCAGCCCAGACAGGGTACTTTCACCCCTCCACTTT.

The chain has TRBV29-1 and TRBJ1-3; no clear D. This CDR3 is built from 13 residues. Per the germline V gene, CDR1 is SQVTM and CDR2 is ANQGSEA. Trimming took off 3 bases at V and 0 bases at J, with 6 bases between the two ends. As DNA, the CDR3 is TGCAGCGTTGAGAAGGGCTCTGGAAACACCATATATTTT. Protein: CSVEKGSGNTIYF.

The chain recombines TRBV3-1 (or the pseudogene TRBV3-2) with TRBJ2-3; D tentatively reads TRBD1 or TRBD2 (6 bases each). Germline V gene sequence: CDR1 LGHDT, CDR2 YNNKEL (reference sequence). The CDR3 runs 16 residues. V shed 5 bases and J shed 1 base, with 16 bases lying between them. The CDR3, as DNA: TGTGCCAGCAGCTCCATTCGGGGGCGCGGCACAGATACGCAGTATTTT. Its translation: CASSSIRGRGTDTQYF.

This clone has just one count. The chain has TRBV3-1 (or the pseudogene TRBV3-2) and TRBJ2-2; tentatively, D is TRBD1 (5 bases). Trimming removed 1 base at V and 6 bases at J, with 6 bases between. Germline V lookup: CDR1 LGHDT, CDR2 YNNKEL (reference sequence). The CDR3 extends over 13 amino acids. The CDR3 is CASSQGRAGELFF. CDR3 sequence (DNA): TGTGCCAGCAGCCAAGGCAGGGCCGGGGAGCTGTTTTTT.

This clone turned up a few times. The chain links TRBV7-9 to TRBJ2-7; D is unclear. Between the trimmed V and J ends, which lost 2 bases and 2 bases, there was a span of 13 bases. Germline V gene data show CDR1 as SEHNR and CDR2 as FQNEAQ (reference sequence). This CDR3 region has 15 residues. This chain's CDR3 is CASSLLGLGAYEQYV. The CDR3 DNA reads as TGTGCCAGCAGCTTACTAGGCTTGGGCGCCTACGAGCAGTACGTC.

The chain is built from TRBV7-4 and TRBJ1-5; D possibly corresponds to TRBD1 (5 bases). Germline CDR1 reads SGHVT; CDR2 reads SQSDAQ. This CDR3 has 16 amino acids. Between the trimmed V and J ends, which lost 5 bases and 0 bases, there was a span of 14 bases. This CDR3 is CASSTRQFYSNQPQHF. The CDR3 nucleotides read TGTGCCAGCAGCACCCGACAGTTTTATAGCAATCAGCCCCAGCATTTT.

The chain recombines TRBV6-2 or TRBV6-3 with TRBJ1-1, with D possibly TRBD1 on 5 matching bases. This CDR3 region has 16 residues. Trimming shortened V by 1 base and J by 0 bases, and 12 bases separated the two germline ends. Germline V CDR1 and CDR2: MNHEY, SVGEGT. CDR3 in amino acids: CASSYYGGRMNTEAFF. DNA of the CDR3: TGTGCCAGCAGTTACTATGGGGGTAGGATGAACACTGAAGCTTTCTTT.